This paragraph reports one TCR beta chain. Its antigen remains undetermined. Base qualities were left out, and no much larger clone turns up one base away. Patients with a history of autoimmune disease or receiving systemic immunosuppression were excluded from the trial. In every dose cohort, peripheral blood was drawn for TCR sequencing at baseline, cycle 4 day 1, and cycle 7 day 1. Samples came from an open-label, multicenter, first-in-human phase I dose-escalation trial of ivuxolimab. Adults with locally advanced or metastatic melanoma, renal cell, hepatocellular, or head and neck squamous cell carcinoma were enrolled in the trial. Before TCR sequencing, CD4+ T cells and CD8+ T cells from peripheral blood were sorted into separate populations. The data originate from a study of OX40 agonist ivuxolimab in advanced cancers. Regarding the complete study: Ivuxolimab was an agonistic, fully human IgG2 monoclonal antibody directed against OX40 (CD134), a costimulatory receptor. Intravenous ivuxolimab was administered to patients every 2 weeks at six dose levels: 0.01, 0.1, 0.3, 1.5, 3 and 10 mg/kg. Of the roughly 50 dose-escalation patients, hepatocellular carcinoma was present in about 20, melanoma in around 15, renal cell carcinoma in 9 and head and neck cancer in 9. In the dose-escalation cohort, over 65% of patients were male, and the mean age was roughly 60 years, with a range of about 23 to 85. Patients were allowed to have had prior anti-PD-1, anti-PD-L1 or anti-CTLA-4 therapy, and 30% to 40% of the dose-escalation patients had previously received checkpoint inhibitors. Partial responses occurred in three dose-escalation patients, of whom one had hepatocellular carcinoma and two had cutaneous melanoma. The purpose of peripheral TCRbeta sequencing was to test whether ivuxolimab changed TCR sequence diversity and led to clonal T-cell expansion. The paper reports the monotherapy dose-escalation portion (N of about 47 patients) of the phase I ivuxolimab trial. On the study overall, not on this receptor specifically: Clonal expansion of both CD4+ and CD8+ blood T cells was observed from baseline to week 6 at doses 0.1 to 3.0 mg/kg. The antigen specificity of the clonally expanded peripheral T cells was not determined. In partial responders in the 0.1-3.0 mg/kg groups, normalized peripheral clonal expansion was found to be among the lowest, especially among CD8+ T cells. After ivuxolimab, CD8+ T cells had more expanded clones than CD4+ T cells on average. Low levels of normalized T-cell clonal expansion were also seen in some nonresponding patients.

To sequence the TCRbeta CDR3 region, genomic DNA was isolated from the sorted cells. TCRbeta CDR3 regions were sequenced using the immunoSEQ Assay. TCRdb limited this immuneACCESS table to in-frame rearrangements with V and J called. A share of clones is missing; checked studies link under half to unresolved V genes, and the rest is unexplained. The sample records 2,000 to 2,500 clones, 70% to 75% of which are singletons. The ten largest clones take up 36% of the sample. The germline V gene specifies SQVTM as CDR1 and ANQGSEA as CDR2. V drops 3 bases and J drops 2 bases, leaving 3 bases in between. The CDR3, from cysteine to phenylalanine, totals 11 residues. Of all the DNA, just the CDR3 is kept, 33 bases in frame from base 1.

The TCR was taken from an adult with an advanced solid tumor such as melanoma, head and neck, liver or kidney cancer. The source was CD4+ or CD8+ T cells sorted from blood, collected in a trial of the OX40 agonist ivuxolimab. Here the chain combines TRBV29-1 and TRBJ2-3; confidence is insufficient to name the D gene. The encoded CDR3 is CSVDSTDTQYF. The sequenced DNA is TGCAGCGTTGATTCCACAGATACGCAGTATTTT.